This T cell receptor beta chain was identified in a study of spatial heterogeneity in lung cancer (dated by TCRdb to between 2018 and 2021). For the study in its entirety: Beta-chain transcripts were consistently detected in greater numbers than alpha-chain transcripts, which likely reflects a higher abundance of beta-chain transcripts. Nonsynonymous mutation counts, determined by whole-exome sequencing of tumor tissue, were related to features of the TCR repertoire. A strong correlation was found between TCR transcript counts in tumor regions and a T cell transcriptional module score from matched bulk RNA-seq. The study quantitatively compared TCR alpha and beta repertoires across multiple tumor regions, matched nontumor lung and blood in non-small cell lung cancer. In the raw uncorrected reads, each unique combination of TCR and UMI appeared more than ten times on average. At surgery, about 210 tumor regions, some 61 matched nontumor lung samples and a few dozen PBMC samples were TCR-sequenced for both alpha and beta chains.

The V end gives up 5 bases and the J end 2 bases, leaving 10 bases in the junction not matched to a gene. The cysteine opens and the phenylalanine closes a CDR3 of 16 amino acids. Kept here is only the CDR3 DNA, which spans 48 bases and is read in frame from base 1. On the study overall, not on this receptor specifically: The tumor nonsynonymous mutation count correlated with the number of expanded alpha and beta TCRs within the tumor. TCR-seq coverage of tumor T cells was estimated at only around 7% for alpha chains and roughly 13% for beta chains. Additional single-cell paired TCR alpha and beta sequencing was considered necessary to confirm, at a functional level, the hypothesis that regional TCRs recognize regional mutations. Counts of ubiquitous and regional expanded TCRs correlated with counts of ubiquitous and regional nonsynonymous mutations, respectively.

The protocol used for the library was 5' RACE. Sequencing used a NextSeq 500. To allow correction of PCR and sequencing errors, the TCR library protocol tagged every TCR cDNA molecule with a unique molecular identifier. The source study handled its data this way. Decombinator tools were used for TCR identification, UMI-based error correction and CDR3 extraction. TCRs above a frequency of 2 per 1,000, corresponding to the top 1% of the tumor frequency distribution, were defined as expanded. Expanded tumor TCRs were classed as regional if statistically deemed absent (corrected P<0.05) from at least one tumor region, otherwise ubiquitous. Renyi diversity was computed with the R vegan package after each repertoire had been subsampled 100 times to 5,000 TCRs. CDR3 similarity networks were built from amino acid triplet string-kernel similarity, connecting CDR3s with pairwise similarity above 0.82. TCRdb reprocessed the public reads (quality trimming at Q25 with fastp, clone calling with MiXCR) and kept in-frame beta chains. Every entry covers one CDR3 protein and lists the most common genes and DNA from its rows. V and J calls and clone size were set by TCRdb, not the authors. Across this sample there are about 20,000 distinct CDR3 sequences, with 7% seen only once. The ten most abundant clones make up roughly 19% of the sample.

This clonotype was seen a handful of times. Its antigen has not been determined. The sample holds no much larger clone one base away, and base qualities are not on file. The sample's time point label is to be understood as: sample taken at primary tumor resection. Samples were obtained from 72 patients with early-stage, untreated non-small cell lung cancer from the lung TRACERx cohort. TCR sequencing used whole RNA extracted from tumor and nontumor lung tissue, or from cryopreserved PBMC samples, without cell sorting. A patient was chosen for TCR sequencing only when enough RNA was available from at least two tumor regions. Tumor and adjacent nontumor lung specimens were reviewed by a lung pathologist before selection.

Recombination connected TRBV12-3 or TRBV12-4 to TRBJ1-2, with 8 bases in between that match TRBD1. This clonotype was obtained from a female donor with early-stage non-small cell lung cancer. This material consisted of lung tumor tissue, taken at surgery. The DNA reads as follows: TGTGCCAGCAGTGTAAGCAGGGGGCCGGGCAACTATGGCTACACCTTC. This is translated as CASSVSRGPGNYGYTF.